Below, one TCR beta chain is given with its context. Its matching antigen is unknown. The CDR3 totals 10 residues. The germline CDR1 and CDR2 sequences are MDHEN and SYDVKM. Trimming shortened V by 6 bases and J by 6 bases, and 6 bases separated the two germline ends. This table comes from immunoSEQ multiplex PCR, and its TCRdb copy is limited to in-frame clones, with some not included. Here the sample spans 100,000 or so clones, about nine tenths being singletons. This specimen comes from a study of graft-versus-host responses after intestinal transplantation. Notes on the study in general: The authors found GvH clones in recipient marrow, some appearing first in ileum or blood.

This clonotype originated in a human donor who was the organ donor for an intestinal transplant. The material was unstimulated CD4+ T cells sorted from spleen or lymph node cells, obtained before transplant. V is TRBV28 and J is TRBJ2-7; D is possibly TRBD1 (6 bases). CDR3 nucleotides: TGTGCCAGCAGACAGGGCGAGCAGTACTTC. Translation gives CASRQGEQYF.